This T cell receptor (beta chain) was profiled in a study of Tregs in tolerant kidney transplant recipients. Study outcomes and limitations: No direct test of biological reproducibility was done here. The most relevant donor-specific Treg TCRbeta repertoire apparently came from expansion with activated donor B cells. Validation in larger populations is needed because few patients were studied. Tolerant patients' donor-specific Tregs expanded beyond overall Tregs, suggesting antigen-driven growth.

The nonmyeloablative bone marrow transplants came from related graft donors, with transient mixed chimerism. Sequencing used immunoSEQ multiplex PCR; TCRdb keeps in-frame clones, though not all of them. The sample yields tens of thousands of clones, around 90% seen once. As to this clone: The antigen remains undetermined.

Trimming left V 7 bases short and J 1 base short, with 15 bases between. Germline V gene lookup returns CDR1 SGHAT and CDR2 FQNNGV. There are 15 residues in the CDR3. This sample comprised CD4+ T cells from blood (PBMCs), obtained 24 months after the transplant. This clonotype originated in a human patient who received a combined kidney and bone marrow transplant. Part of the T cells may come from the graft donor. The rearrangement uses TRBV11-2 and TRBJ2-3; tentative D call: TRBD2 (6 bases). The CDR3 protein is CASTQRRGRTDTQYF. The CDR3 bases are TGTGCCAGCACCCAAAGGCGGGGACGCACAGATACGCAGTATTTT.